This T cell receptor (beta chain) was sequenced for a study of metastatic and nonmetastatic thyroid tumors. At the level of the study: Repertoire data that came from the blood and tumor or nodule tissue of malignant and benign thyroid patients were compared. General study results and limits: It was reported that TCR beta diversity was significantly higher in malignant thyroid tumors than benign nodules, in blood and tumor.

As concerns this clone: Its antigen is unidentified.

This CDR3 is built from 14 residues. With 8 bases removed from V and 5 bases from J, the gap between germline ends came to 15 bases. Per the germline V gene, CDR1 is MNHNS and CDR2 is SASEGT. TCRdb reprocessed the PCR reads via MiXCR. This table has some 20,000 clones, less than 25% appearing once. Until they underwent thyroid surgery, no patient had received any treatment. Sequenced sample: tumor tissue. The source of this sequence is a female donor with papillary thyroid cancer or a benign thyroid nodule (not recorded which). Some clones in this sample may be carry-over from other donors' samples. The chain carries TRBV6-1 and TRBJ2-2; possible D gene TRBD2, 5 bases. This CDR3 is CASHSGSETGELFF. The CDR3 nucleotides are TGTGCCAGCCACTCGGGAAGTGAAACCGGGGAGCTGTTTTTT.